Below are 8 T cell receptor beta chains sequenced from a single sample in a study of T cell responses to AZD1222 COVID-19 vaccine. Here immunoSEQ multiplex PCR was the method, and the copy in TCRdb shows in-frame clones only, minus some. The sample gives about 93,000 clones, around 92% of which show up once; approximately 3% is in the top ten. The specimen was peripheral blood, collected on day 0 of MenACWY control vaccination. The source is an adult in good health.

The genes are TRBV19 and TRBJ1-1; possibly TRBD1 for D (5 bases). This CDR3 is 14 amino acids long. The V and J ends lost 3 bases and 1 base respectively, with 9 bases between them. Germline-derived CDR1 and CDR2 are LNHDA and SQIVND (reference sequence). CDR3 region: CASSIGGWNTEAFF. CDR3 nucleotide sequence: TGTGCCAGTAGTATCGGGGGTTGGAACACTGAAGCTTTCTTT.

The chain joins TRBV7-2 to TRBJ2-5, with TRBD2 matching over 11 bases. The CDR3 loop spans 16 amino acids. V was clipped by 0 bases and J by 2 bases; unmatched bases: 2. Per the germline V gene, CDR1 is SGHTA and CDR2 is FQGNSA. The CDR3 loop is CASSLASGGGQETQYF. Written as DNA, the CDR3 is TGTGCCAGCAGCTTAGCTAGCGGGGGGGGACAAGAGACCCAGTACTTC.

The CDR3 DNA is TGCGCCAGCAGCTTGGCCCTGGGACCAGCTCAAGAGACCCAGTACTTC. As protein: CASSLALGPAQETQYF. The chain links TRBV5-1 to TRBJ2-5, with D perhaps assigned TRBD1 or TRBD2 (5 bases each). The ends were cut back, 0 bases at V and 2 bases at J, with 14 bases in the middle. From germline, CDR1 is SGHRS and CDR2 YFSETQ. The CDR3 is made up of 16 amino acids. Full variable domain (rest looked up from reference TRBV5-1 and TRBJ2-5): KAGVTQTPRYLIKTRGQQVTLSCSPISGHRSVSWYQQTPGQGLQFLFEYFSETQRNKGNFPGRFSGRQFSNSRSEMNVSTLELGDSALYLCASSLALGPAQETQYFGPGTRLLVL.

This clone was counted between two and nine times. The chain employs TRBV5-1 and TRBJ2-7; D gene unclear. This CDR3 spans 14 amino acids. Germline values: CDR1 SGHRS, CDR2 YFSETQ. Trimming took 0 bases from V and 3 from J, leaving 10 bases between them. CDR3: CASSLAQAVYEQYF. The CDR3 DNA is TGCGCCAGCAGCTTGGCTCAGGCCGTCTACGAGCAGTACTTC.

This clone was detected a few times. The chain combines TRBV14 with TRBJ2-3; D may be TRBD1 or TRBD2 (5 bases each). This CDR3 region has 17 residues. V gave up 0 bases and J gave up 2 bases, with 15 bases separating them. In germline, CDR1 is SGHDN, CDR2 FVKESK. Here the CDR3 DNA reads TGTGCCAGCAGCCAAGATCTTCCAGGGAGAACCACAGATACGCAGTATTTT. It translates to CASSQDLPGRTTDTQYF.

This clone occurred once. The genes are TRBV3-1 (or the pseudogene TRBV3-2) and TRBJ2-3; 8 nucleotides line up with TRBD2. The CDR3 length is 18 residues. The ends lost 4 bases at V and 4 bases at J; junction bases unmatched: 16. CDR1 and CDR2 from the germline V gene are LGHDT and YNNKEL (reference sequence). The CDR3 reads CASSLLRGGQSSPDTQYF. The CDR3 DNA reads TGTGCCAGCAGCCTGCTCCGGGGGGGCCAGTCCTCCCCAGATACGCAGTATTTT.

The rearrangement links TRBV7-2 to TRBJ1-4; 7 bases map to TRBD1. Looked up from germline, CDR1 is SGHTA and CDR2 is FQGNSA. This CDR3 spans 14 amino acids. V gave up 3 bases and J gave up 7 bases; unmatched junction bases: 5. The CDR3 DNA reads TGTGCCAGCAGCTTTAGGGGGCCCAGTGAAAAACTGTTTTTT. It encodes CASSFRGPSEKLFF.

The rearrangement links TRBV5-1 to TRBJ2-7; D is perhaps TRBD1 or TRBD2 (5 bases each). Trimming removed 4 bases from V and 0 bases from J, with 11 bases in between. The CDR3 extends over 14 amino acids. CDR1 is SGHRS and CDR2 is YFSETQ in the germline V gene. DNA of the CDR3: TGCGCCAGCAGCCGGGACGGGAACTCCTACGAGCAGTACTTC. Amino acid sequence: CASSRDGNSYEQYF.